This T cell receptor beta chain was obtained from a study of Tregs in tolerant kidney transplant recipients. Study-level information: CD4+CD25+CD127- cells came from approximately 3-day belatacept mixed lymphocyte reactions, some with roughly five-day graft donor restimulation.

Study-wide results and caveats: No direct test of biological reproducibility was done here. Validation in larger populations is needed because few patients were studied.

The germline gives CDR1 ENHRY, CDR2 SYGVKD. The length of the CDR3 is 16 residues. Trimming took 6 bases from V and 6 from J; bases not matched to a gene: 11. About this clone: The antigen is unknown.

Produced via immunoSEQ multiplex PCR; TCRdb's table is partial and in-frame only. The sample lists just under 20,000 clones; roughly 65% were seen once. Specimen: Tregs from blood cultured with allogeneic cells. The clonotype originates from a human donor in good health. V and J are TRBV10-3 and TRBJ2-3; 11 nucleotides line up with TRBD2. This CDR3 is CAISPGTSGSGDTQYF. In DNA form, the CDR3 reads TGTGCCATCAGCCCCGGGACTAGCGGATCCGGGGATACGCAGTATTTT.